The next 2 T cell receptor beta chains were all read from a single sample in a study of glioma-infiltrating T cells after dendritic cell vaccination (dated by TCRdb to the mid-2010s). Libraries were built with the immunoSEQ multiplex PCR assay. Imported from immuneACCESS, the table was reduced by TCRdb to in-frame sequences with V and J called. These copies leave out some clones; in studies compared against another copy, an unresolved V gene accounts for under half, and the cause of the remainder is not known. A total of approximately 84,000 clones appear in this sample, 85% to 90% of them only once. Together, the top ten hold 15% to 19% of the sample. Sample: blood, taken before dendritic cell vaccination. These receptor sequences come from a human donor with glioblastoma.

V gene TRBV10-3 combines with J gene TRBJ2-7, with D maybe TRBD1 (6 bases). The V and J ends lost 1 base and 3 bases respectively, with 10 bases between them. The V gene's germline CDR1 is ENHRY and CDR2 SYGVKD. This CDR3 comprises 14 residues. The CDR3 protein is CAISEFGTNYEQYF. CDR3 coding DNA: TGTGCCATCAGTGAGTTTGGGACAAACTACGAGCAGTACTTC.

The chain couples TRBV27 to TRBJ1-5, with TRBD1 identical over 12 bases. V shed 4 bases, J shed 1 base, and the junction held 8 bases outside the gene matches. Per germline, CDR1 MNHEY and CDR2 SMNVEV (reference sequence). CDR3 length: 18 amino acids. Written as DNA, the CDR3 is TGTGCCAGCAGTTCTGGGACAGGGGGCGGGATAAGCAATCAGCCCCAGCATTTT. This sequence encodes CASSSGTGGGISNQPQHF.